This T cell receptor beta chain was captured in a study of blood T cell repertoires in COVID-19. The CDR3 contains 14 residues. Germline V gives CDR1 SGHKS, CDR2 YYEKEE (reference sequence). Trimming removed 0 bases at V and 7 bases at J, with 8 bases between. TCRdb keeps only in-frame clones here, not all; method: immunoSEQ multiplex PCR. The sample has fewer than 95,000 clones; approximately 90% are singletons. The specimen sequenced was peripheral blood. The clonotype was recovered from a man aged 55 to 70 with acute or convalescent COVID-19. The chain couples TRBV5-5 to TRBJ1-6; D is ambiguous. CDR3 region: CASSLVGGNSPLHF. DNA for the CDR3: TGTGCCAGCAGCTTGGTAGGAGGGAATTCACCCCTCCACTTT.